This T cell receptor beta chain originates from a study of OX40 agonist ivuxolimab in advanced cancers. Study information: Ivuxolimab, an antibody that agonizes OX40 (CD134), was administered to the patients. Prior anti-PD-1, anti-PD-L1 or anti-CTLA-4 therapy did not bar entry, and roughly 40% had some. Notes on the study in general: On average, CD8+ T cells showed a greater number of expanded clones than CD4+.

Data came from immunoSEQ multiplex PCR; TCRdb stores just in-frame clones and leaves some out. The data contain around 60,000 clones, approximately 90% of them singletons. Note on this clone: What it binds is not known.

V lost 8 bases, J lost 2 bases, and 15 bases lay in between. The germline V gene has CDR1 LNHDA and CDR2 SQIVND (reference sequence). The CDR3 extends over 15 amino acids. This chain links TRBV19 with TRBJ2-2; possibly TRBD1 or TRBD2 for D (5 bases each). The TCR comes from an adult with an advanced solid tumor such as melanoma, head and neck, liver or kidney cancer. This specimen consisted of CD4+ or CD8+ T cells sorted from blood, obtained in a trial of the OX40 agonist ivuxolimab. The CDR3, as DNA: TGTGCCAGTGCCCGGGACCAGGCTAACACCGGGGAGCTGTTTTTT. Translated: CASARDQANTGELFF.